Shown below are 9 T cell receptor beta chains from a single sample sequenced in a study of T cells after yellow fever vaccination. One entry per CDR3 protein results from TCRdb running MiXCR on the 5' RACE reads. The sample contains a few hundred thousand distinct CDR3 sequences, about a sixth of which appear only once. The specimen was PBMCs, collected less than 6 days after the first yellow fever vaccination. The receptors were gathered from a man between 18 and 35 years old who received the YFV17D yellow fever vaccine.

This chain links TRBV7-9 with TRBJ1-5; 10 nucleotides agree with TRBD1. J was trimmed by 7 bases and V by 3 bases; bases with no gene match: 6. The V gene's germline CDR1 is SEHNR and CDR2 FQNEAQ (reference sequence). The CDR3 covers 15 residues. CDR3 DNA sequence: TGTGCCAGCAGCTTGGGAGGGACAGGGGCACAGCCCCAGCATTTT. It encodes CASSLGGTGAQPQHF.

V usage is TRBV4-3 and J usage is TRBJ2-1; tentative D call: TRBD1 (5 bases). The CDR3 has 15 amino acids. The germline gives CDR1 LGHNA, CDR2 YSLEER. Trimming shortened V by 4 bases and J by 8 bases, and 18 bases separated the two germline ends. The CDR3 spells CASSRGRLDFDEQFF. CDR3 coding DNA: TGCGCCAGCAGCCGGGGCCGGCTTGATTTCGATGAGCAGTTCTTC.

The chain uses TRBV6-1 and TRBJ2-7, with 8 bases aligning to TRBD1. The germline gives CDR1 MNHNS, CDR2 SASEGT. The CDR3 is 14 amino acids. The V segment lost 7 bases and the J segment 0 bases; nucleotides outside the gene matches: 5. The CDR3 loop reads CASNPTGVSYEQYF. As DNA, the CDR3 is TGTGCCAGCAACCCGACAGGGGTCTCCTACGAGCAGTACTTC.

V is TRBV20-1 and J is TRBJ2-2, with D tentatively TRBD2 (5 bases). Per germline, CDR1 DFQATT and CDR2 SNEGSKA (reference sequence). V was cut by 1 base and J by 8 bases, with 8 bases left in between. The CDR3 totals 12 residues. The CDR3 here is CSARAGLGELFF. The CDR3, as DNA: TGCAGTGCTAGAGCAGGACTTGGGGAGCTGTTTTTT.

The gene calls are TRBV12-3 or TRBV12-4 and TRBJ2-3, with D perhaps TRBD2 (6 bases). The CDR3 is 14 residues long. Between the trimmed V and J ends, which lost 5 bases and 4 bases, there was a span of 13 bases. The DNA of the CDR3 is TGTGCCAGCAGTCCCAGGACTAATGCAGATACGCAGTATTTT. It specifies CASSPRTNADTQYF.

The V call is TRBV21-1, the J call TRBJ1-2; whether TRBD1, the table's D call, matches the DNA was not checked. TRBV21-1 is marked as a pseudogene. This CDR3 region has 14 residues. This CDR3 is CASSKTDEGYGYTF. The CDR3 region has the DNA TGTGCCAGCAGCAAAACGGACGAGGGGTATGGCTACACCTTC.

The V call is TRBV7-9, the J call TRBJ1-6; TRBD1 is a possible D gene (5 bases). V dropped 1 base and J dropped 11 bases, with 6 bases sitting between them. The CDR3 spans 12 residues. Germline lookup yields CDR1 SEHNR and CDR2 FQNEAQ (reference sequence). CDR3 sequence (DNA): TGTGCCAGCAGCTTAGGGGGCCCACCCCTCCACTTT. It translates to CASSLGGPPLHF.

This clonotype appeared a few times. V and J are TRBV2 and TRBJ2-3; D not certain. Germline V gives CDR1 SNHLY, CDR2 FYNNEI. This CDR3 has 12 residues. Trimming pared 7 bases from V and 4 bases from J, leaving 9 bases between. The CDR3 reads CASIWDSDTQYF. CDR3 nucleotides: TGTGCCAGCATCTGGGATTCAGATACGCAGTATTTT.

This clonotype has just a few counts. The gene calls are TRBV20-1 and TRBJ2-4, with a tentative D call TRBD1 (6 bases). The CDR3 length is 14 residues. CDR1 and CDR2 (germline): DFQATT, SNEGSKA (reference sequence). V was shortened by 0 bases and J by 4 bases, with 10 bases between the two germline ends. The CDR3 region has the DNA TGCAGTGCTAGAGATGGGGGACAAAAAAACATTCAGTACTTC. It yields the protein CSARDGGQKNIQYF.